These 4 T cell receptor beta chains were all obtained from the same sample, sequenced in a study of shared T cell receptors in the human thymus. Sequenced by immunoSEQ multiplex PCR; TCRdb stores in-frame clones only, minus some. This sample has hundreds of thousands of clones, with 88% found just once. This sample also belongs to another study, concerning human thymus T cells.

Sample: thymocytes. These receptors came from a boy less than two years old with a congenital heart defect.

The genes are TRBV14 and TRBJ1-2; D is ambiguous. Germline V gene lookup returns CDR1 SGHDN and CDR2 FVKESK. CDR3 length: 13 amino acids. Trimming pared 1 base from V and 4 bases from J, leaving 7 bases between. The CDR3 region has the DNA TGTGCCAGCAGCCAAGCCCTAGCCTATGGCTACACCTTC. As protein: CASSQALAYGYTF.

The chain employs TRBV9 and TRBJ2-7; TRBD2 might be the D (5 bases). CDR3 length equals 13 residues. CDR1 and CDR2 from the germline V gene are SGDLS and YYNGEE. Trimming took off 3 bases at V and 1 base at J, with 8 bases between the two ends. CDR3 residues: CASSAGLSYEQYF. CDR3 in DNA: TGTGCCAGCAGCGCTGGACTGTCCTACGAGCAGTACTTC.

CDR3: CASSEEGGRNYEQYF. The CDR3 DNA follows: TGTGCCAGCAGTGAAGAGGGCGGGAGGAACTACGAGCAGTACTTC. The chain links TRBV6-4 to TRBJ2-7; 8 nucleotides align to TRBD2. Looked up from germline, CDR1 is MRHNA and CDR2 is SNTAGT. The CDR3 contains 15 residues. V was pared by 3 bases and J by 3 bases, with 7 bases of the junction left unmatched.

In its sample, this clone was seen once. The V gene is TRBV5-6, the J gene TRBJ2-1; D might be TRBD2 (5 bases). CDR1 and CDR2 (germline): SGHDT, YYEEEE. V was clipped by 4 bases and J by 6 bases, with 11 bases between them. This CDR3 is built from 13 residues. In DNA form, the CDR3 reads TGTGCCAGCAGCCTAGCTATGGTCAATGAGCAGTTCTTC. Residues: CASSLAMVNEQFF. The full variable domain, completed using reference TRBV5-6 and TRBJ2-1, is DAGVTQSPTHLIKTRGQQVTLRCSPKSGHDTVSWYQQALGQGPQFIFQYYEEEERQRGNFPDRFSGHQFPNYSSELNVNALLLGDSALYLCASSLAMVNEQFFGPGTRLTVL.